This T cell receptor (beta chain) was retrieved from a study of T-cell reconstitution after alpha-beta-depleted transplantation in children. Points from the study as a whole: The high TCRbeta diversity at day 60 in some patients came from surviving recipient T cells and thymic progenitors.

Germline V gene data show CDR1 as DFQATT and CDR2 as SNEGSKA (reference sequence). V was pared by 0 bases and J by 6 bases, with 18 bases between. The CDR3 loop spans 16 amino acids. Unique molecular identifiers were built into the TCRbeta library. TCRdb reprocessed the PCR reads with MiXCR, giving one entry per CDR3 protein. The sample has 250,000 or so distinct CDR3 sequences; approximately 8% are singletons. In the case of this clonotype: The antigen is not known. The final CDR3 position lacks the conserved phenylalanine or tryptophan, pointing to a likely read error.

This receptor was obtained from a male patient younger than 18 who had a stem cell transplant for acute lymphoblastic leukemia, so the T cells may come from the graft donor. The sample here was PBMCs, mostly from graft donor cells, taken 180 days after TCRalphabeta/CD19-depleted stem cell transplant. The V and J genes are TRBV20-1 and TRBJ2-1; no clear D. CDR3 sequence (DNA): TGCAGTGCTAGAGATAGCACGGGCTCCCTGGGCAATGAGCAGTTCTTA. This gives the protein CSARDSTGSLGNEQFL.